The 27 T cell receptor beta chains presented below share a single source sample, sequenced in a study of cytomegalovirus exposure and HLA in healthy donors. PCR used 60 Vbeta primers and 13 Jbeta primers. Sequencing was performed with immunoSEQ multiplex PCR; in TCRdb, only in-frame clones are kept and a portion is missing. The sample shows roughly 68,000 clones, roughly 80% of them seen only once. The specimen sequenced was PBMCs. Source of these receptors: a male donor in good health and CMV-seropositive.

This chain uses TRBV6-5 with TRBJ2-5, with 7 nucleotides matching TRBD2. The trim removed 2 bases at V and 4 bases at J, leaving 7 bases unmatched. CDR3 size: 15 residues. Germline values: CDR1 MNHEY, CDR2 SVGAGI. The CDR3 is CASSYLEAGTETQYF. For the CDR3, the DNA is TGTGCCAGCAGTTACCTAGAAGCGGGGACAGAGACCCAGTACTTC.

The gene calls are TRBV4-2 and TRBJ2-1, with D perhaps TRBD2 (5 bases). With 0 bases removed from V and 4 bases from J, the gap between germline ends came to 13 bases. CDR1 and CDR2 from the germline V gene are LGHNA and YNFKEQ. CDR3 length: 16 amino acids. In nucleotides, the CDR3 is TGTGCCAGCAGCCAAGATTTGGACTGGCCTTACAATGAGCAGTTCTTC. This encodes CASSQDLDWPYNEQFF.

This rearrangement joins TRBV27 to TRBJ1-2, with TRBD1 as a possible D gene (6 bases). The CDR3 length is 13 residues. Trimming took 4 bases from V and 2 from J, leaving 8 bases between them. Germline V CDR1 and CDR2: MNHEY, SMNVEV (reference sequence). CDR3 in amino acids: CASSYRENYGYTF. CDR3 coding DNA: TGTGCCAGCAGTTACAGGGAGAACTATGGCTACACCTTC.

The genes are TRBV7-9 and TRBJ1-4; the D is unclear. Germline loops: CDR1 SEHNR, CDR2 FQNEAQ (reference sequence). This CDR3 spans 14 amino acids. The germline V and J ends were trimmed by 3 bases and 8 bases, with 13 bases remaining between them. The CDR3 DNA sequence: TGTGCCAGCAGCTTGGCCGGCGCAGGCGAAAAACTGTTTTTT. Translated, it gives CASSLAGAGEKLFF.

As DNA, the CDR3 is TGTGCCAGCAGCTTACAAGGGGCTGACACTGAAGCTTTCTTT. Residues: CASSLQGADTEAFF. The chain combines TRBV11-2 with TRBJ1-1; a weak D match, TRBD1 (5 bases). Germline CDR1 reads SGHAT; CDR2 reads FQNNGV. CDR3 length: 14 amino acids. V shed 2 bases and J shed 3 bases, with 10 bases lying between them.

By frequency in the sample, this clone is medium-sized. The V call is TRBV5-8, the J call TRBJ2-3; weak D call: TRBD2 (6 bases). The CDR3 sequence is 14 residues long. Germline-derived CDR1 and CDR2 are SGHTS and YDEGEE. The V gene lost 0 bases and the J gene lost 6 bases, with 11 bases spanning the gap. The CDR3 region has the DNA TGTGCCAGCAGCTTGGATTCCGCGGGGGATACGCAGTATTTT. As protein: CASSLDSAGDTQYF.

The genes are TRBV2 and TRBJ2-7, with D unclear. Per germline, CDR1 SNHLY and CDR2 FYNNEI. The V end was cut by 4 bases, the J end by 0 bases, with 13 bases between. This CDR3 spans 15 amino acids. The CDR3 reads CASSGRHINSYEQYF. The CDR3 DNA sequence: TGTGCCAGCAGTGGACGACACATAAACTCCTACGAGCAGTACTTC.

V is TRBV5-1 and J is TRBJ1-4; D unclear. V dropped 1 base and J dropped 8 bases, with 15 bases sitting between them. This CDR3 has 15 residues. Germline CDR1 and CDR2: SGHRS and YFSETQ. In DNA form, the CDR3 reads TGCGCCAGCAGCTTGTGGGCCGGGGAGGGCGAAAAACTGTTTTTT. It specifies CASSLWAGEGEKLFF.

The gene calls are TRBV7-9 and TRBJ2-7; D not resolved. This CDR3 is 13 amino acids long. The germline CDR1 and CDR2 sequences are SEHNR and FQNEAQ (reference sequence). V lost 4 bases and J lost 5, with 12 bases in between. CDR3 nucleotide sequence: TGTGCCAGCAGCTCTGGCACCTCAAACGAGCAGTACTTC. It translates to CASSSGTSNEQYF.

This chain links TRBV28 with TRBJ2-7; 9 bases align to TRBD1. V was pared by 6 bases and J by 0 bases, with 6 bases of the junction left unmatched. Germline values: CDR1 MDHEN, CDR2 SYDVKM. The CDR3 sequence is 15 residues long. The CDR3 protein is CASRGRGQGSYEQYF. CDR3 DNA sequence: TGTGCCAGCAGGGGTAGGGGACAGGGCTCCTACGAGCAGTACTTC. Variable domain in full (rest from reference TRBV28 and TRBJ2-7): DVKVTQSSRYLVKRTGEKVFLECVQDMDHENMFWYRQDPGLGLRLIYFSYDVKMKEKGDIPEGYSVSREKKERFSLILESASTNQTSMYLCASRGRGQGSYEQYFGPGTRLTVT.

The chain recombines TRBV5-5 with TRBJ1-3, with 9 positions matching TRBD1. Losses at the gene ends were 0 bases for V and 2 bases for J; bases not matched to a gene: 3. CDR1 is SGHKS and CDR2 is YYEKEE in the germline V gene (reference sequence). The CDR3 sequence is 16 residues long. Written as DNA, the CDR3 is TGTGCCAGCAGCTTGGAGGACAGGGGAACTGGAAACACCATATATTTT. Translating gives CASSLEDRGTGNTIYF.

This sequence joins TRBV6-1 and TRBJ2-4, with TRBD2 identical over 12 bases. Germline CDR1 MNHNS, CDR2 SASEGT. This CDR3 region has 20 residues. V was clipped by 0 bases and J by 2 bases; unmatched bases: 11. DNA for the CDR3: TGTGCCAGCAGTGAAGCTGGCCTAGCGGGGGGGCAGGTGACCAAAAACATTCAGTACTTC. Encoded protein: CASSEAGLAGGQVTKNIQYF.

This chain joins TRBV7-2 and TRBJ2-7; 11 nucleotides agree with TRBD1. Per germline, CDR1 SGHTA and CDR2 FQGNSA. V lost 6 bases to trimming and J lost 2 bases; unmatched junction nucleotides: 12. This CDR3 has 17 residues. The chain's CDR3 is CASRGWTGGDDTYEQYF. The DNA for the CDR3 is TGTGCCAGCAGGGGGTGGACAGGGGGCGATGACACCTACGAGCAGTACTTC.

CDR3 protein: CAISLDRGTEAFF. The CDR3 coding sequence is TGTGCCATCAGTCTGGACAGGGGCACTGAAGCTTTCTTT. The chain links TRBV10-3 to TRBJ1-1, with 9 bases lining up with TRBD1. CDR3 length: 13 amino acids. Germline assignment: CDR1 ENHRY and CDR2 SYGVKD. The J segment lost 4 bases and the V segment lost 5 bases, leaving 2 bases of the junction unmatched.

This chain links TRBV28 with TRBJ2-2; weak D call: TRBD2 (6 bases). Germline CDR1 MDHEN, CDR2 SYDVKM. The CDR3 runs 15 residues. Between the trimmed V and J ends, which lost 3 bases and 3 bases, there was a span of 11 bases. The CDR3 is CASSFGGVHTGELFF. CDR3 coding DNA: TGTGCCAGCAGTTTTGGAGGGGTTCACACCGGGGAGCTGTTTTTT.

The rearrangement links TRBV5-1 to TRBJ1-5, with TRBD1 matching 7 bases. The CDR3 runs to 14 residues. V shed 4 bases and J 6 bases; nucleotides not matched to a gene: 7. Germline lookup yields CDR1 SGHRS and CDR2 YFSETQ. The chain's CDR3 is CASSPTGAAQPQHF. For the CDR3, the DNA is TGCGCCAGCAGCCCCACAGGGGCGGCTCAGCCCCAGCATTTT.

The chain uses TRBV7-2 and TRBJ1-2; 9 bases line up with TRBD1. This CDR3 has 16 amino acids. In germline, CDR1 is SGHTA, CDR2 FQGNSA. Unmatched junction bases numbered 10, after V lost 1 base and J lost 7 bases. For the CDR3, the DNA is TGTGCCAGCAGCTTAGGGGGACAGGGAACGGAGCTTGGCTACACCTTC. This encodes CASSLGGQGTELGYTF.

The chain recombines TRBV28 with TRBJ1-3, with D possibly TRBD1 on 5 matching bases. CDR3 length equals 14 residues. V was clipped by 6 bases and J by 2 bases, with 11 bases between them. Germline lookup yields CDR1 MDHEN and CDR2 SYDVKM. This chain's CDR3 is CASRQTGAGNTIYF. The CDR3 coding sequence is TGTGCCAGCAGGCAAACAGGTGCTGGAAACACCATATATTTT. Full variable domain (missing parts from reference TRBV28 and TRBJ1-3): DVKVTQSSRYLVKRTGEKVFLECVQDMDHENMFWYRQDPGLGLRLIYFSYDVKMKEKGDIPEGYSVSREKKERFSLILESASTNQTSMYLCASRQTGAGNTIYFGEGSWLTVV.

In its sample, this clone was seen once. The chain has TRBV19 and TRBJ1-2, with 8 nucleotides matching TRBD1. V shed 4 bases and J 4 bases; nucleotides not matched to a gene: 8. The CDR3 contains 15 residues. CDR1 LNHDA and CDR2 SQIVND come from the germline V gene (reference sequence). The CDR3, as DNA: TGTGCCAGTAGTAGACCCGAGACAGGGGTCTATGGCTACACCTTC. The encoded protein is CASSRPETGVYGYTF.

J is TRBJ2-3 and V is TRBV7-2, with TRBD2 matching 10 bases. Germline V gene data show CDR1 as SGHTA and CDR2 as FQGNSA. The V segment lost 5 bases and the J segment 2 bases; nucleotides outside the gene matches: 16. There are 19 residues in the CDR3. The CDR3 region has the DNA TGTGCCAGCAGCGATCCTCGAGTTCTAGCGGGGGCGTACACAGATACGCAGTATTTT. It translates to CASSDPRVLAGAYTDTQYF.

The chain employs TRBV7-2 and TRBJ2-3, with D hard to call. The V and J ends lost 1 base and 8 bases respectively, with 10 bases between them. The V gene's germline CDR1 is SGHTA and CDR2 FQGNSA. The CDR3 sequence is 13 residues long. DNA of the CDR3: TGTGCCAGCAGCTTAGGGGTTACGGGTACGCAGTATTTT. Amino acid sequence: CASSLGVTGTQYF.

The gene calls are TRBV2 and TRBJ2-1, with D perhaps matching TRBD1 (7 bases). This CDR3 is 14 amino acids long. The V gene's germline CDR1 is SNHLY and CDR2 FYNNEI. V lost 6 bases and J lost 4, with 13 bases in between. The CDR3 region is CASSVAGGYNEQFF. The CDR3 bases are TGTGCCAGCAGCGTGGCAGGGGGGTACAATGAGCAGTTCTTC.

This chain links TRBV7-9 with TRBJ2-7; TRBD1 aligns across 7 bases. V gave up 7 bases and J gave up 0 bases; unmatched junction bases: 6. The V gene's germline CDR1 is SEHNR and CDR2 FQNEAQ (reference sequence). This CDR3 is built from 14 residues. The CDR3 bases are TGTGCCAGCAACGAGGGGGCCCTCTCCTACGAGCAGTACTTC. Protein product: CASNEGALSYEQYF.

The chain uses TRBV5-1 and TRBJ2-1; no reliable D call. This CDR3 region has 15 residues. Germline lookup yields CDR1 SGHRS and CDR2 YFSETQ. V was cut by 5 bases and J by 4 bases, with 16 bases left in between. DNA of the CDR3: TGCGCCAGCAGACTACACGAAAGATTATACAATGAGCAGTTCTTC. It specifies CASRLHERLYNEQFF.

The rearrangement uses TRBV18 and TRBJ2-7; 8 bases are a match to TRBD1. V shed 0 bases and J 0 bases; nucleotides not matched to a gene: 7. CDR3 length: 17 residues. Germline V gene lookup returns CDR1 KGHSH and CDR2 LQKENI. The CDR3 DNA reads as TGTGCCAGCTCACCACCCCTGGACAGGGTAAGCTCCTACGAGCAGTACTTC. As protein: CASSPPLDRVSSYEQYF. The full variable domain, in which reference TRBV18 and TRBJ2-7 provide the parts outside the CDR3, is NAGVMQNPRHLVRRRGQEARLRCSPMKGHSHVYWYRQLPEEGLKFMVYLQKENIIDESGMPKERFSAEFPKEGPSILRIQQVVRGDSAAYFCASSPPLDRVSSYEQYFGPGTRLTVT.

This chain links TRBV5-1 with TRBJ2-5; TRBD2 agrees at 7 bases. The CDR3 runs 14 residues. J gave up 3 bases and V 1 base, and 3 bases lay outside the gene matches. CDR1 and CDR2 from the germline V gene are SGHRS and YFSETQ. This CDR3 is CASSLQRGEETQYF. The CDR3 DNA reads as TGCGCCAGCAGCTTGCAACGGGGGGAAGAGACCCAGTACTTC.

The gene calls are TRBV30 and TRBJ2-5; 8 positions match TRBD2. The CDR3 has 15 residues. The ends lost 5 bases at V and 1 base at J; junction bases unmatched: 9. From germline, CDR1 is GTSNPN and CDR2 SVGIG (reference sequence). CDR3 region: CAWGRGDSSQETQYF. DNA for the CDR3: TGTGCCTGGGGGCGGGGGGATAGCTCCCAAGAGACCCAGTACTTC.